Each of the 9 T cell receptor beta chains below was sequenced from the same sample in a study of cytomegalovirus exposure and HLA in healthy donors. 60 Vbeta and 13 Jbeta primers were used in PCR. Only in-frame clones appear in the TCRdb table, and some are missing; sequencing was by immunoSEQ multiplex PCR. The sample includes about 120,000 clones, 77% of them seen just once. The specimen sequenced was PBMCs. All receptors derive from a man between 35 and 55 years old in good health and CMV-seropositive.

The V call is TRBV19, the J call TRBJ1-4, with 7 bases identical to TRBD1. With V trimmed by 4 bases and J by 1 base, 9 bases remained unmatched. The CDR3 is made up of 17 amino acids. Germline V gene lookup returns CDR1 LNHDA and CDR2 SQIVND (reference sequence). The CDR3 spells CASSTNRGAGTNEKLFF. As DNA, the CDR3 is TGTGCCAGTAGTACCAACAGGGGAGCAGGAACTAATGAAAAACTGTTTTTT.

This CDR3 reads CSVEDVRAGISVISYGYTF. CDR3 nucleotides: TGCAGCGTTGAAGATGTAAGGGCGGGTATCTCAGTTATTAGCTATGGCTACACCTTC. The chain couples TRBV29-1 to TRBJ1-2; D is undetermined. The CDR3 totals 19 residues. With 0 bases removed from V and 4 bases from J, the gap between germline ends came to 27 bases. Germline assignment: CDR1 SQVTM and CDR2 ANQGSEA.

V is TRBV5-1 and J is TRBJ2-2; TRBD1 agrees at 8 bases. The CDR3 totals 15 residues. Germline V gene data show CDR1 as SGHRS and CDR2 as YFSETQ. After removal of 4 bases from V and 1 base from J, the junction contained 3 bases not matched to a gene. CDR3 DNA: TGCGCCAGCAGCCGGACAGGGAAGAACACCGGGGAGCTGTTTTTT. It yields the protein CASSRTGKNTGELFF. Together with reference TRBV5-1 and TRBJ2-2, the CDR3 gives the full variable domain: KAGVTQTPRYLIKTRGQQVTLSCSPISGHRSVSWYQQTPGQGLQFLFEYFSETQRNKGNFPGRFSGRQFSNSRSEMNVSTLELGDSALYLCASSRTGKNTGELFFGEGSRLTVL.

This rearrangement joins TRBV4-1 to TRBJ1-5; TRBD1 aligns across 7 bases. Losses at the gene ends were 2 bases for V and 0 bases for J; bases not matched to a gene: 4. The CDR3 length is 16 residues. Germline CDR1 MGHRA, CDR2 YSYEKL. The CDR3 DNA is TGCGCCAGCAGCCAATCAACAGGGGCTAGCAATCAGCCCCAGCATTTT. The encoded protein is CASSQSTGASNQPQHF.

The chain recombines TRBV5-4 with TRBJ2-7, with 7 bases that match TRBD1. The germline V gene encodes CDR1 SGHNT and CDR2 YYREEE (reference sequence). This CDR3 region has 13 residues. V dropped 4 bases and J dropped 2; count of bases not matched to a gene: 3. CDR3 region: CASSHGTAYEQYF. CDR3 coding DNA: TGTGCCAGCAGCCACGGGACAGCCTACGAGCAGTACTTC.

The genes are TRBV18 and TRBJ1-2; D ambiguous. Germline V gives CDR1 KGHSH, CDR2 LQKENI. The CDR3 loop spans 15 amino acids. V dropped 4 bases and J dropped 0 bases, with 12 bases sitting between them. DNA for the CDR3: TGTGCCAGCTCACGCACCTCGGGGACTAACTATGGCTACACCTTC. It specifies CASSRTSGTNYGYTF. Drawing the rest from reference TRBV18 and TRBJ1-2, the complete variable domain is NAGVMQNPRHLVRRRGQEARLRCSPMKGHSHVYWYRQLPEEGLKFMVYLQKENIIDESGMPKERFSAEFPKEGPSILRIQQVVRGDSAAYFCASSRTSGTNYGYTFGSGTRLTVV.

This chain joins TRBV5-5 and TRBJ2-2, with TRBD1 identical over 7 bases. In germline, CDR1 is SGHKS, CDR2 YYEKEE (reference sequence). The CDR3 spans 15 residues. J was trimmed by 4 bases and V by 3 bases; bases with no gene match: 6. In DNA, the CDR3 is TGTGCCAGCAGCTCAACAGGGGTGGTCACCGGGGAGCTGTTTTTT. Translating gives CASSSTGVVTGELFF.

The V and J genes are TRBV5-4 and TRBJ2-7; TRBD1 aligns across 9 bases. In germline, CDR1 is SGHNT, CDR2 YYREEE (reference sequence). V shed 4 bases, J shed 2 bases, and the junction held 10 bases outside the gene matches. The CDR3 has 16 amino acids. CDR3 protein: CASSRTQGASTYEQYF. The CDR3 nucleotides are TGTGCCAGCAGCAGGACACAGGGGGCTTCAACCTACGAGCAGTACTTC.

This clone was counted a few times. This chain joins TRBV27 and TRBJ1-1, with a possible D match to TRBD1 (5 bases). Between the trimmed V and J ends, which lost 6 bases and 3 bases, there was a span of 17 bases. The CDR3 is made up of 15 amino acids. Per the germline V gene, CDR1 is MNHEY and CDR2 is SMNVEV (reference sequence). CDR3 sequence: CASSPGTTTYTEAFF. The CDR3 bases are TGTGCCAGCAGCCCAGGGACTACAACTTACACTGAAGCTTTCTTT.